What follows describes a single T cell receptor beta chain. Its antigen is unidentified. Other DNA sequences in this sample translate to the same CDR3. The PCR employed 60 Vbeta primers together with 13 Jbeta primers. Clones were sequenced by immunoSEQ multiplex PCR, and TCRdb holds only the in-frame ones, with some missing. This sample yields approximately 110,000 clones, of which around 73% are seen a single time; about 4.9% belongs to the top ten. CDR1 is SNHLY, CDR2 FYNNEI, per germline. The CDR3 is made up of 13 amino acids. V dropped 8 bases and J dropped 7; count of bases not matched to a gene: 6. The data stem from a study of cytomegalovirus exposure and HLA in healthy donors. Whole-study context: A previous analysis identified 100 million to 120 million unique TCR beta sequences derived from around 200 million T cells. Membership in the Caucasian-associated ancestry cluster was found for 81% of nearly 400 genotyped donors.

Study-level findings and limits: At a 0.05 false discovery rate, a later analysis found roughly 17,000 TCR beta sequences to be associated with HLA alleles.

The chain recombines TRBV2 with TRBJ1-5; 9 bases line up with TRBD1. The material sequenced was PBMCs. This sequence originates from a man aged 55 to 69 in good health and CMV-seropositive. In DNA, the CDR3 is TGTGCCAGCCGGGGACAGGGTGGACAGCCCCAGCATTTT. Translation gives CASRGQGGQPQHF.